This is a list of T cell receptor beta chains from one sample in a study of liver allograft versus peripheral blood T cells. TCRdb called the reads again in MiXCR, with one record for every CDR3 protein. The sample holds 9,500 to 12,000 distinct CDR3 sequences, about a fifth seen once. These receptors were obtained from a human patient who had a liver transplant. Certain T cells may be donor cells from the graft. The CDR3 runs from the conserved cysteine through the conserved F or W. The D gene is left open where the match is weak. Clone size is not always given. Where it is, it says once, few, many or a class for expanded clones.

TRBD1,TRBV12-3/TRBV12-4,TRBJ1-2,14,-,TGTGCCAGCAGTTTACGGGACAGGGGATATGGCTACACCTTC,CASSLRDRGYGYTF
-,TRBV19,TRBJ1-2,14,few,TGTGCCAGCATCGCCGGACCGAGAGCGGGCGACTACACCTTC,CASIAGPRAGDYTF
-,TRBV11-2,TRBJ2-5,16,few,TGTGCCAGCAGCTTAAGCGTCCGGGGCTTGCAAGAGACCCAGTACTTC,CASSLSVRGLQETQYF
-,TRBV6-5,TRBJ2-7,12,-,TGTGCCAGCAGTCCTACGATTTACGAGCAGTACTTC,CASSPTIYEQYF
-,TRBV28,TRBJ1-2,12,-,TGTGCCAGCAGTTTAGAGGACTATGGCTACACCTTC,CASSLEDYGYTF
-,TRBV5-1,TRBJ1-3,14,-,TGCGCCAGCAGCGAAACAGACTCTGGAAACACCATATATTTT,CASSETDSGNTIYF
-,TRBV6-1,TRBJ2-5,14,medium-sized,TGTGCCAGCAGTGCAGGGGCTCAGCAAGAGACCCAGTACTTC,CASSAGAQQETQYF
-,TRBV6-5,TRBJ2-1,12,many,TGTGCCAGCAACGGGAACCTCGGTGAGCAGTTCTTC,CASNGNLGEQFF
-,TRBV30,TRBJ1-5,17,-,TGTGCCTGGAGTCCCATGAGGGCAGGACCTAGCAATCAGCCCCAGCATTTT,CAWSPMRAGPSNQPQHF
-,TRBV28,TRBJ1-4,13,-,TGTGCCAGCACCGTGGACGCGGAGGAAAAACTGTTTTTT,CASTVDAEEKLFF
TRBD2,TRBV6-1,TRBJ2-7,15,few,TGTGCCAGCAGCACTCAGACTGGCGGGGGGTACGAGCAGTACTTC,CASSTQTGGGYEQYF
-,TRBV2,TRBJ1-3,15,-,TGTGCCAGCAGCATTGAGGGTAGCTCTGGAAACACCATATATTTT,CASSIEGSSGNTIYF
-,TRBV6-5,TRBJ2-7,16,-,TGTGCCAGCAGTTACCGCGGGGGCAGGGGCTCCTACGAGCAGTACTTC,CASSYRGGRGSYEQYF
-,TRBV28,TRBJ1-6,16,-,TGTGCCAGCAGTTTCTCTAGAGGCCTCTATAATTCACCCCTCCACTTT,CASSFSRGLYNSPLHF
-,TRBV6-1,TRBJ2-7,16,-,TGTGCCAGCAGGCCTGCACGAGGACGCAGGTCCTACGAGCAGTACTTC,CASRPARGRRSYEQYF
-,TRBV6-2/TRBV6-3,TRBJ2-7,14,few,TGTGCCAGCAGTAAACAGGGTGGGGTCTACGAGCAGTACTTC,CASSKQGGVYEQYF
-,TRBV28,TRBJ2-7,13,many,TGTGCCAGCAGTTTTAATAACGTCCACGAGCAGTACTTC,CASSFNNVHEQYF
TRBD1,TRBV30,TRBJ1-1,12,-,TGTGCCTGGGGGACAGGGGGCACTGAAGCTTTCTTT,CAWGTGGTEAFF
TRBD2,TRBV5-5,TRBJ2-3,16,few,TGTGCCAGCAGCTTGGTTTCGGGACTAGTACAAGATACGCAGTATTTT,CASSLVSGLVQDTQYF
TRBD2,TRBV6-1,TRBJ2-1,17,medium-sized,TGTGCCAGCAGAGCGGGAGCTCCCTTAAGCTCCTACAATGAGCAGTTCTTC,CASRAGAPLSSYNEQFF
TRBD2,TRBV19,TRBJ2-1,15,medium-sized,TGTGCCAGTAGTTTAACTAGCGGGAAATACAATGAGCAGTTCTTC,CASSLTSGKYNEQFF
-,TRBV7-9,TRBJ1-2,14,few,TGTGCCAGCAGCCCCGCGGGGTTGGTCTATGGCTACACCTTC,CASSPAGLVYGYTF
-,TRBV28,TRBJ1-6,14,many,TGTGCCAGCAGTTTAGGGGGAAAGGATTCACCCCTCCACTTT,CASSLGGKDSPLHF
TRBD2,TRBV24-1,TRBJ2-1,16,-,TGTGCCACCAGTGACGTGGTGGCTAGCGGGAGAAATGAGCAGTTCTTC,CATSDVVASGRNEQFF
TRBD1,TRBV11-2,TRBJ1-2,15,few,TGTGCCAGCAGCTCCCGACAGGGGGCTGGGCATGGCTACACCTTC,CASSSRQGAGHGYTF
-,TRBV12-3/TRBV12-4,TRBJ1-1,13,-,TGTGCCAGCAAAAAACAGGAGAACACTGAAGCTTTCTTT,CASKKQENTEAFF
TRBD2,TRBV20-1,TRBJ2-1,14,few,TGCAGTGCTAAGACTAGCGGGGGGTTCGATGAGCAGTTCTTC,CSAKTSGGFDEQFF
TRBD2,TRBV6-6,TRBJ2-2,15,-,TGTGCCAGCAGTTTACTAGCGGGAGGCACCGAGGAGCTGTTTTTT,CASSLLAGGTEELFF
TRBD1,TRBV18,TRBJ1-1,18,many,TGTGCCAGCTCAGTCCGGGACAGAAGTTGGGGGGGGAACACTGAAGCTTTCTTT,CASSVRDRSWGGNTEAFF
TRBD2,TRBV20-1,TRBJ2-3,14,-,TGCAGTGCTTCACCTAGCGGAGTCACAGATACGCAGTATTTT,CSASPSGVTDTQYF
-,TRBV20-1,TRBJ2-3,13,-,TGCAGTGCCCGGGGGGCCCGCACAGATACGCAGTATTTT,CSARGARTDTQYF
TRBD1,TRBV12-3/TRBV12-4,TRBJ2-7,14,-,TGTGCCAGCACCGACGACAGGGGATCGGCCGAGCAGTACTTC,CASTDDRGSAEQYF
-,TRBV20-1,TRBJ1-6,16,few,TGCAGTGCTAGGGCCTCTCACACGCTCAATAATTCACCCCTCCACTTT,CSARASHTLNNSPLHF
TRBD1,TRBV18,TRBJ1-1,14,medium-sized,TGTGCCAGCTCACCTAAAAACAGGGGTACCGAAGCTTTCTTT,CASSPKNRGTEAFF
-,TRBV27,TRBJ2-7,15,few,TGTGCCAGCACCACCCGGGGCGAAAATCACTACGAGCAGTACTTC,CASTTRGENHYEQYF
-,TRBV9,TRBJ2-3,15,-,TGTGCCAGCAGCGTACTGCCGGGGGGCACAGATACGCAGTATTTT,CASSVLPGGTDTQYF
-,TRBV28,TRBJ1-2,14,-,TGTGCCAGCAGCTTGGTTGGGGAGAACTATGGCTACACCTTC,CASSLVGENYGYTF
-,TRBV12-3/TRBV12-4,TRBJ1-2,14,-,TGTGCCAGCAGTTTTTCTACAGGGATGTATGGCTACACCTTC,CASSFSTGMYGYTF
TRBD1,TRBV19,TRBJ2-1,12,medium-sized,TGTGCCAGTAGTAGACAGGGGATCGAGCAGTTCTTC,CASSRQGIEQFF
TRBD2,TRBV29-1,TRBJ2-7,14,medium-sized,TGCAGCGTGGGACTAGGAAGAGCCTTCTACGAGCAGTACTTC,CSVGLGRAFYEQYF
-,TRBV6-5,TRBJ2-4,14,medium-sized,TGTGCCAGCAGTTACGCACGGGACGGGAACATTCAGTACTTC,CASSYARDGNIQYF
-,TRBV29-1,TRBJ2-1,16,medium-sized,TGCAGCTCCCTGGGGCCCCCGGGACACCCCAGGGATGAGCAGTTCTTC,CSSLGPPGHPRDEQFF
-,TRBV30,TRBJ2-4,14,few,TGTGCCTGGAGTGCTGAGCTAGCCAAAAACATTCAGTACTTC,CAWSAELAKNIQYF
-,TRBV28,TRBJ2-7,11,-,TGTGCCAGCAGTACTCGCGACGAGCAGTACTTC,CASSTRDEQYF
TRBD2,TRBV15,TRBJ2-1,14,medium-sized,TGTGCCACCAGCAGAGATATCGGGGGGAATGAGCAGTTCTTC,CATSRDIGGNEQFF
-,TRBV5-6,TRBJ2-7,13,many,TGTGCCAGCACCCTCATGCAGGGGCACGAGCAGTACTTC,CASTLMQGHEQYF
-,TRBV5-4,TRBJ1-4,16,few,TGTGCCAGCAGCTCTCATTCCGGGACGGACTTTGAAAAACTGTTTTTT,CASSSHSGTDFEKLFF
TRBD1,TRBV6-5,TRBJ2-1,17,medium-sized,TGTGCCAGCAGTTACTCACTGACAGGGGGCAAATACAATGAGCAGTTCTTC,CASSYSLTGGKYNEQFF
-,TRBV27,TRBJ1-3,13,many,TGTGCCAGCAGCTCGGGGATCGGAAACACCATATATTTT,CASSSGIGNTIYF
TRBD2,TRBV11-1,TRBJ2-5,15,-,TGTGCCAGCAGCTCCCTAGCGGGAAGGAGGGAGACCCAGTACTTC,CASSSLAGRRETQYF
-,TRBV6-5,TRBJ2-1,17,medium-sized,TGTGCCAGCAGTTACCGTTGGGGGGGGGCTGATAAAAGTGAGCAGTTCTTC,CASSYRWGGADKSEQFF
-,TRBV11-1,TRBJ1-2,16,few,TGTGCCAGCAGCCAAGGTTCGACAGGCCCCCTCTATGGCTACACCTTC,CASSQGSTGPLYGYTF